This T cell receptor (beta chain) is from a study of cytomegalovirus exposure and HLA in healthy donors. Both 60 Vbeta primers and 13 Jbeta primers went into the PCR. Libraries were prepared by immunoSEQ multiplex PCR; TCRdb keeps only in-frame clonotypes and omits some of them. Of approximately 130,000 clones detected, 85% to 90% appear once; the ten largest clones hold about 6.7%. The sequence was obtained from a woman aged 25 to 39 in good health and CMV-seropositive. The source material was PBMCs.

CDR3 sequence reads: CASSLAPPPSNEQFF. The CDR3 DNA follows: TGCGCCAGCAGCTTGGCCCCTCCACCTAGCAATGAGCAGTTCTTC. The chain recombines TRBV5-1 with TRBJ2-1; no clear D gene. Germline CDR1 reads SGHRS; CDR2 reads YFSETQ. Trimming took 0 bases from V and 6 from J, leaving 13 bases between them. The CDR3 length is 15 residues.